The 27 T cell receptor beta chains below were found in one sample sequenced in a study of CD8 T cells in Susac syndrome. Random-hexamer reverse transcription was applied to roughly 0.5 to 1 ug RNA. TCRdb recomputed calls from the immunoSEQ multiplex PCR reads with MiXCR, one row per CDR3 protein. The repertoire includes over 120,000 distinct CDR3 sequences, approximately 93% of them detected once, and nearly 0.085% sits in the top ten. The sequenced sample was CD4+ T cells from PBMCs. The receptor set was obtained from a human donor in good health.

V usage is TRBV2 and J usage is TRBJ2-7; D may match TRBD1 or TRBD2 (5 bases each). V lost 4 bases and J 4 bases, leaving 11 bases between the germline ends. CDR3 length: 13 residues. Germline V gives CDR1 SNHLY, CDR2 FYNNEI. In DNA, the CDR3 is TGTGCCAGCAGTGCGGGACGCTTTTACGAGCAGTACTTC. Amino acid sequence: CASSAGRFYEQYF.

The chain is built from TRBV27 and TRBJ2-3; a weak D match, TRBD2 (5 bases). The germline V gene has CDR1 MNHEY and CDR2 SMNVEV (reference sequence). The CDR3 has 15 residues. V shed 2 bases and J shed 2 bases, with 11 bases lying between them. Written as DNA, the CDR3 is TGTGCCAGCAGTTTAGGACTCCTTTCCACAGATACGCAGTATTTT. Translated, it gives CASSLGLLSTDTQYF.

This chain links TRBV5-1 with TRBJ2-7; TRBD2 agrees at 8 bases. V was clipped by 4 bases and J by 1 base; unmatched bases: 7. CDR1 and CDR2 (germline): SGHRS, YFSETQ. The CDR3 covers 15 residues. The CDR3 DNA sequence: TGCGCCAGCAGCACAGTTAGCGGGATTTCCTACGAGCAGTACTTC. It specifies CASSTVSGISYEQYF.

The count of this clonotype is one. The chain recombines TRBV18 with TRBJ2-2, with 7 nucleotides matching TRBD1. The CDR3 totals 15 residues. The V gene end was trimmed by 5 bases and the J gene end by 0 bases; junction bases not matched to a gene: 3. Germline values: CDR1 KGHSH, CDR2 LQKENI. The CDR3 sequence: CASSSGQPNTGELFF. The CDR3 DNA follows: TGTGCCAGCTCATCGGGACAGCCGAACACCGGGGAGCTGTTTTTT.

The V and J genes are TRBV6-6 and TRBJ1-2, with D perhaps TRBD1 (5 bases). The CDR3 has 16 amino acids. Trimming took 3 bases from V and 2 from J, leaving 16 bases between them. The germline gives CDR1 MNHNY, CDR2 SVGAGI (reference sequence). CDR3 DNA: TGTGCCAGCAGTTATATAGGGTCGGGGCTCAACTATGGCTACACCTTC. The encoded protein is CASSYIGSGLNYGYTF.

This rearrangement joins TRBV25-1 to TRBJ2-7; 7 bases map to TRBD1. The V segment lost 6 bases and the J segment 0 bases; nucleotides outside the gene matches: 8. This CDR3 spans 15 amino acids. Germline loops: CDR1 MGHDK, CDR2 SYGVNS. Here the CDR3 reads CASRRSGTASYEQYF. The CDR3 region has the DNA TGTGCCAGCAGAAGATCCGGGACAGCCTCCTACGAGCAGTACTTC.

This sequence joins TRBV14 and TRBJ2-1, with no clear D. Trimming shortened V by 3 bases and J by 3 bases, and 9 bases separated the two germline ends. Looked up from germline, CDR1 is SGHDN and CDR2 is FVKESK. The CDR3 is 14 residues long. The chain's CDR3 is CASSHYSNYNEQFF. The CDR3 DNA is TGTGCCAGCAGCCATTACAGCAACTACAATGAGCAGTTCTTC.

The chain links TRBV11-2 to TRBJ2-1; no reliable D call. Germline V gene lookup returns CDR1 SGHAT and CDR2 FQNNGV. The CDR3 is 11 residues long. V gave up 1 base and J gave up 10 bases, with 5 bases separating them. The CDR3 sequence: CASSLAGEQFF. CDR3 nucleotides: TGTGCCAGCAGCTTAGCCGGGGAGCAGTTCTTC.

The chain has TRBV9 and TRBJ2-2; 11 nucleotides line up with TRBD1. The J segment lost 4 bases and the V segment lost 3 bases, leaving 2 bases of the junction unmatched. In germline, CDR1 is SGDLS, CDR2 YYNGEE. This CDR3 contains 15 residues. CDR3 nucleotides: TGTGCCAGCAGCGCGGGACAGGGGGGCACCGGGGAGCTGTTTTTT. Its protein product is CASSAGQGGTGELFF.

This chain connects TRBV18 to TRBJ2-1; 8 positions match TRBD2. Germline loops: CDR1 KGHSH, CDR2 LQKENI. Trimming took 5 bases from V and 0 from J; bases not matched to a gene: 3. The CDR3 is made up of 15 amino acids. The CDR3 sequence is CASSALAGSYNEQFF. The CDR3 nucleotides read TGTGCCAGCTCAGCCCTAGCGGGCTCCTACAATGAGCAGTTCTTC.

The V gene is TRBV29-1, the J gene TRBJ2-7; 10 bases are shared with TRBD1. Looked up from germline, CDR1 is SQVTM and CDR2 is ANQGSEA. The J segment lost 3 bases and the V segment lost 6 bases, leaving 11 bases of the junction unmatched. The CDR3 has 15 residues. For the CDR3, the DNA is TGCAGCGTCACACTCCGACAGGGGGCGAACTACGAGCAGTACTTC. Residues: CSVTLRQGANYEQYF.

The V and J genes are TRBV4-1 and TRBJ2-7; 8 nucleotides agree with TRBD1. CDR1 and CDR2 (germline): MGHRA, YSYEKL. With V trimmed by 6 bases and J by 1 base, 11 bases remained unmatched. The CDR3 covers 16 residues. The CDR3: CASRRSWTGRSYEQYF. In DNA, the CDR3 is TGCGCCAGCAGGAGGTCCTGGACAGGGCGATCCTACGAGCAGTACTTC.

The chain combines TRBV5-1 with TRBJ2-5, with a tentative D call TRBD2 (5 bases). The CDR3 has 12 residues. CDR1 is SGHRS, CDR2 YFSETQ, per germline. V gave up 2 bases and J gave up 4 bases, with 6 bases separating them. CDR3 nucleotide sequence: TGCGCCAGCAGCTTCGCGGGAGAGACCCAGTACTTC. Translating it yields CASSFAGETQYF.

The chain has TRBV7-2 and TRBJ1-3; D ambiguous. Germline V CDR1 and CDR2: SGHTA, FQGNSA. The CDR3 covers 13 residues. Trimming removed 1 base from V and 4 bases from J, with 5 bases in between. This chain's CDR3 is CASSLGPGNTIYF. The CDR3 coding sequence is TGTGCCAGCAGCTTAGGGCCAGGAAACACCATATATTTT.

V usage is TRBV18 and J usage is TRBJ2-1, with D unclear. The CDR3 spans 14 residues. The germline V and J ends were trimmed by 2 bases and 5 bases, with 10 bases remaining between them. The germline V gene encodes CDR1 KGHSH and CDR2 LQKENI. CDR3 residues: CASSPWGTNNEQFF. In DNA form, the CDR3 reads TGTGCCAGCTCACCATGGGGAACCAACAATGAGCAGTTCTTC.

The CDR3 is CASSAPLSGANVLTF. The CDR3 DNA is TGTGCCAGCAGTGCCCCACTCTCTGGGGCCAACGTCCTGACTTTC. The chain is built from TRBV25-1 and TRBJ2-6; no firm D call. The germline V gene encodes CDR1 MGHDK and CDR2 SYGVNS. The V gene lost 4 bases and the J gene lost 0 bases, with 7 bases spanning the gap. The CDR3 length is 15 residues.

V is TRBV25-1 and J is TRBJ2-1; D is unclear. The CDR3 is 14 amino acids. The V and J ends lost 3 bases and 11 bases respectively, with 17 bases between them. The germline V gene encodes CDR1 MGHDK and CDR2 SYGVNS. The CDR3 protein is CASSDFPGLVQQFF. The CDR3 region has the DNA TGTGCCAGCAGTGATTTTCCCGGGCTAGTTCAGCAGTTCTTC.

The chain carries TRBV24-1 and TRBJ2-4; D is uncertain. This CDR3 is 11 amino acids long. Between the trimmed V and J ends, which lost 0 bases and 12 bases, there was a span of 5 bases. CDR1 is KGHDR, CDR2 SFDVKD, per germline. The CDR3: CATSDLETQYF. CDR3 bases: TGTGCCACCAGTGATTTGGAGACTCAGTACTTC.

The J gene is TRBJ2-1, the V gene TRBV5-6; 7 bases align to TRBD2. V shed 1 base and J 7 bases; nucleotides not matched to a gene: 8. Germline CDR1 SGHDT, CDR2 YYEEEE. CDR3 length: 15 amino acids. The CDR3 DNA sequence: TGTGCCAGCAGCTTGTTGGCGGGAGATAGGAATGAGCAGTTCTTC. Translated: CASSLLAGDRNEQFF.

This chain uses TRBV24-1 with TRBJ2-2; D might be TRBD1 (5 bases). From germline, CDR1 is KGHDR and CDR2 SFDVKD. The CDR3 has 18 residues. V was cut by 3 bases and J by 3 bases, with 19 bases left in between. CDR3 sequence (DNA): TGTGCCACCAGTGATCCCGCCGGCAGGGCTGGCTACACCGGGGAGCTGTTTTTT. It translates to CATSDPAGRAGYTGELFF.

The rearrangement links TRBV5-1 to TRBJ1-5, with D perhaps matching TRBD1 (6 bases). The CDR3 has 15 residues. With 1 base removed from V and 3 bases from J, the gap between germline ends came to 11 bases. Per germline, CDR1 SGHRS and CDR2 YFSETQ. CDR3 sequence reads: CASSLFGGPNQPQHF. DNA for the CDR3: TGCGCCAGCAGCTTGTTCGGGGGGCCCAATCAGCCCCAGCATTTT.

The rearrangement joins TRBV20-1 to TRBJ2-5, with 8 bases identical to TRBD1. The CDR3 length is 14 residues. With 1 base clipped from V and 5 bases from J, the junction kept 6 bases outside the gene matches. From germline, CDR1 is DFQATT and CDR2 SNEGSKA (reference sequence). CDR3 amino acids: CSARVAGGEETQYF. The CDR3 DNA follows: TGCAGTGCTAGAGTGGCAGGGGGCGAGGAGACCCAGTACTTC.

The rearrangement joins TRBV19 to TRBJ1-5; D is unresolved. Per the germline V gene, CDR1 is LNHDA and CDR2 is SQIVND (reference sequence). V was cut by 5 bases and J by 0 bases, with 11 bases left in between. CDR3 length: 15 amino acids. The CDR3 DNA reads TGTGCCAGTAGTGAAGGGTATTATAGCAATCAGCCCCAGCATTTT. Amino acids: CASSEGYYSNQPQHF.

CDR3 sequence (DNA): TGTGCCAGCTCACCGGCCCTAGCAAGCCTACAAGAGACCCAGTACTTC. Its protein is CASSPALASLQETQYF. The chain employs TRBV18 and TRBJ2-5; a weak D match, TRBD2 (5 bases). V dropped 3 bases and J dropped 2 bases, with 16 bases sitting between them. The germline V gene encodes CDR1 KGHSH and CDR2 LQKENI. CDR3 length equals 16 residues.

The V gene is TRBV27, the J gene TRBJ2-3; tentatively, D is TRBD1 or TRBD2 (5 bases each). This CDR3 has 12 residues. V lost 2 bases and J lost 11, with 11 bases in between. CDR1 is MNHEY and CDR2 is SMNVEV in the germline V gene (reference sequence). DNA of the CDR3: TGTGCCAGCAGTTTACGGGACGGCCTGCAGTATTTT. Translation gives CASSLRDGLQYF.

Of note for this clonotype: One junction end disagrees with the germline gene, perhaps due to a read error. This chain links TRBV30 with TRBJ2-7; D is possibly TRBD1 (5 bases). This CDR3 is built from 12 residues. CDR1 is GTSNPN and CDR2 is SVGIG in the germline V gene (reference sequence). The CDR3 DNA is TGTGCCTCGAGTGGAAGGGGCGGAGAGCAGTACTTC. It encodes CASSGRGGEQYF. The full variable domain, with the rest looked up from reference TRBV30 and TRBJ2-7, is SQTIHQWPATLVQPVGSPLSLECTVEGTSNPNLYWYRQAAGRGLQLLFYSVGIGQISSEVPQNLSASRPQDRQFILSSKKLLLSDSGFYLCASSGRGGEQYFGPGTRLTVT.

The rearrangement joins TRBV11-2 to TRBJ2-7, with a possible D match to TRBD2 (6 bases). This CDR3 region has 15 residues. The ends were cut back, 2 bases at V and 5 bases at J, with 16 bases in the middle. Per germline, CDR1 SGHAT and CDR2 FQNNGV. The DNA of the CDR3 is TGTGCCAGCAGCTTAAGCGGCGGGATAAGCAACGAGCAGTACTTC. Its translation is CASSLSGGISNEQYF.